One T cell receptor (beta chain) is described in this entry. Its antigen is undetermined. The data stem from a study of OX40 agonist ivuxolimab in advanced cancers. In the study overall: Partial responses, seen in three patients, involved one hepatocellular carcinoma and two cutaneous melanomas. Study-wide points: Within 6 weeks, CD4+ and CD8+ blood T cells expanded clonally at 0.1 to 3.0 mg/kg. Some of the lowest clonal expansion was seen in partial responders at 0.1-3.0 mg/kg. The study found that CD8+ T cells averaged more expanded clones than CD4+.

V was cut by 4 bases and J by 5 bases, with 18 bases left in between. Per the germline V gene, CDR1 is SGHRS and CDR2 is YFSETQ. CDR3 length: 15 residues. The repertoire was sequenced with immunoSEQ multiplex PCR; TCRdb's copy has only in-frame clones and lacks some. The table lists roughly 80,000 clones, 90% of them singletons. The input for sequencing was CD4+ or CD8+ T cells sorted from blood, taken in a trial of the OX40 agonist ivuxolimab. The source of this sequence is an adult with an advanced solid tumor such as melanoma, head and neck, liver or kidney cancer. The rearrangement uses TRBV5-1 and TRBJ2-5, with D possibly being TRBD1 or TRBD2 (5 bases each). CDR3 nucleotides: TGCGCCAGCAGCGGGGGTGGAACGAGAGGGGAGACCCAGTACTTC. Residues: CASSGGGTRGETQYF.